This is a list of T cell receptor beta chains from one sample in a study of T cell responses to AZD1222 COVID-19 vaccine. Here immunoSEQ multiplex PCR was the method, and the copy in TCRdb shows in-frame clones only, minus some. The sample includes 150,000 to 180,000 clones, 80% to 90% of them seen just once. Material: peripheral blood, obtained on day 0 of MenACWY control vaccination. These receptors came from an adult in good health. Each CDR3 is given with its conserved first and last residue. The order of the fields is V gene, CDR3 protein.

TRBV3-1/TRBV3-2 | CASDGERGGRSNEQFF
TRBV18 | CASSSRLAANTGELFF
TRBV9 | CASSPPGGRDTEAFF
TRBV6-6 | CASSYGRTNEKLFF
TRBV7-9 | CASSLGRAHSTDTQYF
TRBV12-3/TRBV12-4 | CASTSRGNTIYF
TRBV28 | CASSFHKNYGYTF
TRBV7-9 | CASSVTGGVGGTEAFF
TRBV11-2 | CASSLSGLSEKLFF
TRBV5-4 | CASSLKAGDTGELFF
TRBV19 | CASSSGLAGGRSSYEQYF
TRBV12-2 | CASRSHLFAGKNTEAFF
TRBV27 | CASSNLRSPDGYEQYF